The clone carrying this T cell receptor beta chain has a single count. Its antigen is currently unknown. This sample is part of a study of cytomegalovirus exposure and HLA in healthy donors. Notes on the study in general: TCR beta V- and J-gene trimming was later associated with a missense DCLRE1C variant. In a later analysis, compared with equally common non-associated chains, HLA-associated beta chains were more expanded.

It was with 60 Vbeta and 13 Jbeta primers that the PCR ran. TCRdb's table, derived via immunoSEQ multiplex PCR, lists solely in-frame clones and lacks some. Seen here are about 160,000 clones, roughly four fifths observed once, and the top ten hold 0.96%. CDR1 SGDLS and CDR2 YYNGEE come from the germline V gene. The trim removed 4 bases at V and 9 bases at J, leaving 23 bases unmatched. The length of the CDR3 is 20 residues. When sampled, the donors appeared nominally healthy, though they likely had unrecorded immune exposures. The source is a girl aged 2 to 10 in good health and CMV-seropositive. The sequenced material came from PBMCs. This chain links TRBV9 with TRBJ2-3; 13 bases match TRBD2. CDR3 residues: CASSHSTPGLAGRVKETQYF. The CDR3 coding sequence is TGTGCCAGCAGCCACTCTACTCCGGGACTAGCGGGGCGGGTGAAAGAAACGCAGTATTTT.